This T cell receptor beta chain comes out of a study of blood T cell repertoires in COVID-19. About the research overall: Sources were T cells, B-cell-depleted T cells, or PBMCs; the material itself was cDNA or gDNA.

Allocation to cohorts depended on clinical history reported by the participants. A single count supports this clone. The CDR3 consists of 15 residues. Losses at the gene ends were 4 bases for V and 6 bases for J; bases not matched to a gene: 6. In germline, CDR1 is SGHNT, CDR2 YYREEE (reference sequence). In the authors' workflow: Estimated nucleated cell counts came from reference gene primer amplification. Assay: immunoSEQ multiplex PCR; the TCRdb copy retains only in-frame clones and omits some. For V, J and clone size, that table is used; D and trimming come from the DNA. The sample gives approximately 170,000 clones, around 80% of which show up once; roughly 6% is in the top ten.

V usage is TRBV5-4 and J usage is TRBJ2-3; TRBD2 matches at 12 bases. The sequence came from a man aged 35-49 years who had recovered from COVID-19. The sample consisted of PBMCs or T cells enriched from blood (not recorded which). The CDR3, as DNA: TGTGCCAGCAGCCTAGCGGGGGGGACCCCGGATACGCAGTATTTT. Translation gives CASSLAGGTPDTQYF.